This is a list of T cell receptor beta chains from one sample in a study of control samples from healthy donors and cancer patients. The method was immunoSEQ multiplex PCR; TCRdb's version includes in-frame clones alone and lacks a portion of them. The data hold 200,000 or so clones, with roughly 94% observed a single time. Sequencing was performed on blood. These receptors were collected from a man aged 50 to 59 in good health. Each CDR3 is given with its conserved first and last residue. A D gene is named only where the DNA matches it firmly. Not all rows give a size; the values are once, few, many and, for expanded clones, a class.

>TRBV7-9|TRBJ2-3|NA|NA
CASSPAASTDTQYF
TGTGCCAGCAGCCCGGCAGCTAGCACAGATACGCAGTATTTT
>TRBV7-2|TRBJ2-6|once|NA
CASSLMLISGANVLTF
TGTGCCAGCAGCTTAATGCTAATTTCTGGGGCCAACGTCCTGACTTTC
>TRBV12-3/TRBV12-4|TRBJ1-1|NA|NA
CASRAYSTEAFF
TGTGCCAGCAGGGCCTATAGCACTGAAGCTTTCTTT
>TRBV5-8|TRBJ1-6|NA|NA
CASSFQSNSPLHF
TGTGCCAGCAGCTTCCAGAGTAATTCACCCCTCCACTTT
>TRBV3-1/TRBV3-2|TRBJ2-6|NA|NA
CASANSGANVLTF
TGTGCCAGTGCGAACTCTGGGGCCAACGTCCTGACTTTC
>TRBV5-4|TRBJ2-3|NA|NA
CASSLEGAEDTQYF
TGTGCCAGCAGCTTGGAAGGGGCGGAGGATACGCAGTATTTT
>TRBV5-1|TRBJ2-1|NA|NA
CASSLAPQSSYNEQFF
TGCGCCAGCAGCTTGGCTCCCCAGAGCTCCTACAATGAGCAGTTCTTC
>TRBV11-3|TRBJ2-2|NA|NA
CASSLESGELFF
TGTGCCAGCAGCTTAGAGTCCGGGGAGCTGTTTTTT
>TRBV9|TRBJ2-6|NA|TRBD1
CASSPRGGTANSGANVLTF
TGTGCCAGCAGCCCCCGCGGTGGGACAGCCAACTCTGGGGCCAACGTCCTGACTTTC
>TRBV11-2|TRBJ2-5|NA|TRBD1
CASSLEAGGRETQYF
TGTGCCAGCAGCTTAGAGGCAGGGGGCCGGGAGACCCAGTACTTC
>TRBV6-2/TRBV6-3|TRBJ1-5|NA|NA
CASSSYRQPQHF
TGTGCCAGCAGTTCGTACAGGCAGCCCCAGCATTTT
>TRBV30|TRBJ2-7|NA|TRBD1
CAWSVGTGPSYEQYF
TGTGCCTGGAGTGTAGGGACAGGGCCCTCCTACGAGCAGTACTTC
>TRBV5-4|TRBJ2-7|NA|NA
CASSPMKSPGEQYF
TGTGCCAGCAGCCCAATGAAATCCCCAGGCGAGCAGTACTTC
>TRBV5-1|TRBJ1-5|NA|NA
CASSWDSNQPQHF
TGCGCCAGCAGCTGGGACAGCAATCAGCCCCAGCATTTT
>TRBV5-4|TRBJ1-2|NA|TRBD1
CASSVSGTGGAGGYTF
TGTGCCAGCAGCGTATCCGGGACAGGGGGCGCGGGTGGCTACACCTTC
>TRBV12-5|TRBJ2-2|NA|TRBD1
CASSELGGHTGELFF
TGTGCTAGTTCTGAATTAGGGGGCCACACCGGGGAGCTGTTTTTT
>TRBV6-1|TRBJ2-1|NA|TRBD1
CASSEFAGGSFNEQFF
TGTGCCAGCAGTGAATTCGCAGGGGGCTCTTTCAATGAGCAGTTCTTC
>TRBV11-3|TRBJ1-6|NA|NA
CASSLDRYSPLHF
TGTGCCAGCAGCTTAGATCGGTATTCACCCCTCCACTTT
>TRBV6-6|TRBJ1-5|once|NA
CASSYMTYQPQHF
TGTGCCAGCAGTTACATGACCTATCAGCCCCAGCATTTT
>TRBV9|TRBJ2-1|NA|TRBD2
CASSVGGLALSEQFF
TGTGCCAGCAGCGTCGGGGGACTAGCGTTGAGTGAGCAGTTCTTC
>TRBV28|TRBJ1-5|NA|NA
CASKARGNQPQHF
TGTGCCAGCAAGGCAAGGGGGAATCAGCCCCAGCATTTT
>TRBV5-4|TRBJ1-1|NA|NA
CASSTGRSRTEAFF
TGTGCCAGCAGCACCGGACGGTCAAGGACTGAAGCTTTCTTT
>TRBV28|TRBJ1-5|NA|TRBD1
CASKSTGYSNQPQHF
TGTGCCAGCAAGTCGACAGGGTATAGCAATCAGCCCCAGCATTTT
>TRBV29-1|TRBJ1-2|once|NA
CSATEGAEGYGYTF
TGCAGCGCCACAGAGGGAGCGGAAGGGTATGGCTACACCTTC
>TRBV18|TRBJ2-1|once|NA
CASSPLGGAFINEQFF
TGTGCCAGCTCACCATTGGGGGGGGCCTTCATTAATGAGCAGTTCTTC
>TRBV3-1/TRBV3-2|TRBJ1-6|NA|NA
CASSQEGALYNSPLHF
TGTGCCAGCAGCCAAGAGGGGGCACTCTATAATTCACCCCTCCACTTT
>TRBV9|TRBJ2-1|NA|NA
CASSLGGGEQFF
TGTGCCAGCAGTCTGGGAGGGGGTGAGCAGTTCTTC
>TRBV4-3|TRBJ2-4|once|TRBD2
CASSQSGLAGSPGIQYF
TGCGCCAGCAGCCAATCGGGACTAGCGGGGTCCCCAGGCATTCAGTACTTC
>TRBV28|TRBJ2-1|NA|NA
CASSLLGLSSYNEQFF
TGTGCCAGCAGTTTACTCGGCCTTAGCTCCTACAATGAGCAGTTCTTC
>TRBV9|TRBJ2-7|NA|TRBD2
CASSVGPAGAEQYF
TGTGCCAGCAGCGTAGGCCCAGCGGGGGCCGAGCAGTACTTC
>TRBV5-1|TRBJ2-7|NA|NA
CASSNSYEQYF
TGCGCCAGCAGCAACTCCTACGAGCAGTACTTC
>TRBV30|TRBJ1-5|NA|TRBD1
CAWSVARDRLYSNQPQHF
TGTGCCTGGAGTGTAGCTCGGGACAGGCTTTATAGCAATCAGCCCCAGCATTTT
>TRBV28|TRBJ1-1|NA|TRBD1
CASSLYQQGALNTEAFF
TGTGCCAGCAGTTTGTACCAACAGGGGGCCTTGAACACTGAAGCTTTCTTT
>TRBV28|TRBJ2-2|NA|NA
CASSSWTENTGELFF
TGTGCCAGCAGTTCCTGGACAGAGAACACCGGGGAGCTGTTTTTT
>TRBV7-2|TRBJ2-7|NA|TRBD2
CASSLRAGSPHEQYF
TGTGCCAGCAGCTTAAGAGCGGGGAGCCCCCACGAGCAGTACTTC
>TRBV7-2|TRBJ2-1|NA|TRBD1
CASSLVGQGGAYEQFF
TGTGCCAGCAGCTTAGTCGGACAGGGGGGGGCGTATGAGCAGTTCTTC
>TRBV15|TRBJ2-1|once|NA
CATSRDKDEQFF
TGTGCCACCAGCAGAGATAAGGATGAGCAGTTCTTC
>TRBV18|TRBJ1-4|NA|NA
CASSPRASNEKLFF
TGTGCCAGCTCACCAAGGGCGTCGAATGAAAAACTGTTTTTT
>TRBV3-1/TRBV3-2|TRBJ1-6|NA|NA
CASRKGGGTHSPLHF
TGTGCCAGCAGAAAGGGGGGAGGGACCCATTCACCCCTCCACTTT
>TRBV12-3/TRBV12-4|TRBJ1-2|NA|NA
CASSPYRGYTF
TGTGCCAGCAGCCCTTATCGGGGCTACACCTTC
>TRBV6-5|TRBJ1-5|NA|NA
CASSYGFDSNQPQHF
TGTGCCAGCAGTTACGGGTTTGATAGCAATCAGCCCCAGCATTTT
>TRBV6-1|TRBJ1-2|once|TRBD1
CASSEAGTGGHYGYTF
TGTGCCAGCAGTGAAGCTGGAACAGGGGGCCACTATGGCTACACCTTC
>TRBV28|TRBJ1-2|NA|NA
CASTSTMFLGTRDGYTF
TGTGCCAGCACCTCTACTATGTTCCTGGGAACAAGGGATGGCTACACCTTC
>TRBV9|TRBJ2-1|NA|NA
CASSDPVTAYNEQFF
TGTGCCAGCAGCGATCCAGTGACCGCCTACAATGAGCAGTTCTTC
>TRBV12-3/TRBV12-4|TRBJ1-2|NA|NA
CASSPTGDYGYTF
TGTGCCAGCAGCCCGACAGGCGACTATGGCTACACCTTC
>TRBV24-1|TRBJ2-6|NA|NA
CATSDTFGANVLTF
TGTGCCACCAGTGATACATTTGGGGCCAACGTCCTGACTTTC
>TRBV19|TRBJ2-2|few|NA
CASQGRWDGELFF
TGTGCCAGCCAAGGGAGGTGGGACGGGGAGCTGTTTTTT
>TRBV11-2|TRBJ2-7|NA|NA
CASSFDREAPGGF
TGTGCCAGCAGCTTCGACAGGGAGGCACCTGGGGGGTTC
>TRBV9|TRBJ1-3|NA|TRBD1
CASSPGTARLGNTIYF
TGTGCCAGCAGCCCAGGGACAGCGCGCTTGGGAAACACCATATATTTT
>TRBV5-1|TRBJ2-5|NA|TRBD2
CASSLSPSGGTETQYF
TGCGCCAGCAGCTTGAGCCCTAGCGGGGGGACGGAGACCCAGTACTTC
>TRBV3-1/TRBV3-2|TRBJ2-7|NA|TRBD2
CASSPPRTSGTYEQYF
TGTGCCAGCAGCCCCCCACGGACTAGCGGCACCTACGAGCAGTACTTC
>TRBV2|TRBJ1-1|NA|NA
CASRQGLNTEAFF
TGTGCCAGCAGACAGGGTTTGAACACTGAAGCTTTCTTT
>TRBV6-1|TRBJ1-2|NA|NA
CASSEPRPAYGYTF
TGTGCCAGCAGTGAACCCCGGCCAGCCTATGGCTACACCTTC
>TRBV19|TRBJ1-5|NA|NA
CASSIRRTDGKSF
TGTGCCAGTAGTATCCGACGGACTGATGGGAAATCTTTT
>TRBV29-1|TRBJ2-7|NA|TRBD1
CSVTTGVSYEQYF
TGCAGCGTTACTACAGGGGTATCCTACGAGCAGTACTTC
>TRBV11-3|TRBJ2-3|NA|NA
CASSFGGGGTDTQYF
TGTGCCAGCAGCTTTGGGGGCGGGGGCACAGATACGCAGTATTTT
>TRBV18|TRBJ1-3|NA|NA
CASSMGRPTSGNTIYF
TGTGCCAGCTCGATGGGACGTCCGACCTCTGGAAACACCATATATTTT
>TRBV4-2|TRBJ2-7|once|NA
CASSQDARSSYEQYF
TGTGCCAGCAGCCAAGATGCCAGGAGCTCCTACGAGCAGTACTTC